This passage covers 7 T cell receptor beta chains from one sample sequenced in a study of cytomegalovirus exposure and HLA in healthy donors. 13 Jbeta primers and 60 Vbeta primers were used for the PCR. Clones were read by immunoSEQ multiplex PCR, and TCRdb kept only the in-frame ones, dropping some. The top ten clones hold approximately 1.2% of a sample with over 150,000 clones, approximately 88% of them seen once. The material sequenced was PBMCs. All receptors come from a boy younger than 10 in good health and CMV-seronegative.

This rearrangement joins TRBV2 to TRBJ2-1; 8 nucleotides align to TRBD2. This CDR3 has 17 residues. Germline assignment: CDR1 SNHLY and CDR2 FYNNEI. Trimming removed 1 base from V and 7 bases from J; junction bases left unmatched: 12. The CDR3 sequence is CASSEEGQRGRENEQFF. The CDR3 DNA is TGTGCCAGCAGTGAAGAGGGGCAGCGGGGGAGAGAAAATGAGCAGTTCTTC.

The gene calls are TRBV9 and TRBJ2-2; perhaps TRBD1 as D (6 bases). Germline values: CDR1 SGDLS, CDR2 YYNGEE. The CDR3 runs to 16 residues. Deletions cut 6 bases from V and 9 bases from J, with 24 bases between. CDR3 nucleotides: TGTGCCAGCACCTCTGACGGACAGACCGGGAAGCGGGAGCTGTTTTTT. Its protein product is CASTSDGQTGKRELFF.

V gene TRBV7-6 combines with J gene TRBJ1-2; 7 bases line up with TRBD1. The CDR3 is made up of 16 amino acids. Germline V lookup: CDR1 SGHVS, CDR2 FNYEAQ. The junction had 9 bases not matched to a gene; V was cut back by 4 bases and J by 1 base. CDR3 in DNA: TGTGCCAGCAGCTATCGTACAGGGGACCTTAACTATGGCTACACCTTC. Residues: CASSYRTGDLNYGYTF. Supplemented by reference TRBV7-6 and TRBJ1-2, the full variable domain reads GAGVSQSPRYKVTKRGQDVALRCDPISGHVSLYWYRQALGQGPEFLTYFNYEAQQDKSGLPNDRFSAERPEGSISTLTIQRTEQRDSAMYRCASSYRTGDLNYGYTFGSGTRLTVV.

This clone was counted only a few times. The rearrangement joins TRBV7-6 to TRBJ2-7, with 12 bases lining up with TRBD2. V lost 5 bases to trimming and J lost 6 bases; unmatched junction nucleotides: 8. Germline V gives CDR1 SGHVS, CDR2 FNYEAQ. The CDR3 runs 15 residues. The CDR3 is CASSRLAGGPSEQYF. CDR3 nucleotide sequence: TGTGCCAGCAGCCGCCTAGCGGGAGGGCCGAGCGAGCAGTACTTC.

The chain combines TRBV19 with TRBJ1-6; the D gene is possibly TRBD1 (6 bases). The CDR3 loop spans 19 amino acids. Trimming left V 5 bases short and J 4 bases short, with 24 bases between. Germline assignment: CDR1 LNHDA and CDR2 SQIVND (reference sequence). DNA of the CDR3: TGTGCCAGTAGTCCACGGAGTGTGACAGGACCAAGTTATAATTCACCCCTCCACTTT. Translation gives CASSPRSVTGPSYNSPLHF.

This clone was found a few times. This chain joins TRBV2 and TRBJ2-1, with 15 bases identical to TRBD2. CDR1 and CDR2 (germline): SNHLY, FYNNEI. V dropped 11 bases and J dropped 7; count of bases not matched to a gene: 3. This CDR3 has 13 residues. In DNA, the CDR3 is TGTGCCGGTGGGACTAGCGGGAGGAATGAGCAGTTCTTC. Its translation is CAGGTSGRNEQFF.

V and J are TRBV5-1 and TRBJ2-2, with 12 bases that match TRBD2. Germline lookup yields CDR1 SGHRS and CDR2 YFSETQ. V dropped 2 bases and J dropped 7; count of bases not matched to a gene: 6. CDR3 size: 16 residues. The chain's CDR3 is CASSFLAGGPDGELFF. For the CDR3, the DNA is TGCGCCAGCAGCTTCCTAGCGGGAGGGCCTGACGGGGAGCTGTTTTTT. The variable domain in full, with the rest retrieved from reference TRBV5-1 and TRBJ2-2, is KAGVTQTPRYLIKTRGQQVTLSCSPISGHRSVSWYQQTPGQGLQFLFEYFSETQRNKGNFPGRFSGRQFSNSRSEMNVSTLELGDSALYLCASSFLAGGPDGELFFGEGSRLTVL.